This T cell receptor beta chain originates from a study of T cell repertoires in cytomegalovirus infection. V gave up 5 bases and J gave up 7 bases, with 17 bases separating them. This CDR3 region has 14 residues. Germline V lookup: CDR1 SGHTA, CDR2 FQGNSA. TCRdb ran MiXCR on the reads and lists one entry per CDR3 protein. The data hold 450,000 to 550,000 distinct CDR3 sequences, with about 44% observed a single time. This clonotype occurred a few times. Its antigen remains unidentified. The rearrangement links TRBV7-2 to TRBJ1-1; D ambiguous. This material consisted of cultured PBMCs, taken from culture after CMV antigen stimulation. This clonotype was obtained from a human donor in good health (CMV status not recorded). Some clones in this sample may be carry-over from other donors' samples. In nucleotides, the CDR3 is TGTGCCAGCAGCCGGCGGACGGCGGCGAATGAAGCTTTCTTT. It codes for CASSRRTAANEAFF.